Shown below are 14 T cell receptor beta chains from a single sample sequenced in a study of blood T cell repertoires in COVID-19. Profiled with immunoSEQ multiplex PCR; TCRdb holds only in-frame clones, not every one. Found here are approximately 94,000 clones, roughly 80% of them singletons; the top ten hold around 29%. Material for sequencing was peripheral blood. These receptors all stem from a man in his 70s with active or convalescent COVID-19.

V and J are TRBV3-1 (or the pseudogene TRBV3-2) and TRBJ2-7; D is ambiguous. The CDR3 contains 13 residues. Trimming took 0 bases from V and 0 from J, leaving 3 bases between them. Germline lookup yields CDR1 LGHDT and CDR2 YNNKEL (reference sequence). The DNA of the CDR3 is TGTGCCAGCAGCCAAGACAACTCCTACGAGCAGTACTTC. It translates to CASSQDNSYEQYF.

The genes are TRBV7-6 and TRBJ2-1; tentatively, D is TRBD2 (5 bases). This CDR3 is 15 amino acids long. CDR1 is SGHVS and CDR2 is FNYEAQ in the germline V gene. V dropped 3 bases and J dropped 1 base, with 10 bases sitting between them. The CDR3 sequence: CASSFSGMSYNEQFF. CDR3 bases: TGTGCCAGCAGCTTTTCGGGAATGTCCTACAATGAGCAGTTCTTC.

The rearrangement links TRBV4-3 to TRBJ2-6, with D tentatively TRBD1 (6 bases). The CDR3 length is 20 residues. The V end was cut by 0 bases, the J end by 4 bases, with 22 bases between. Germline lookup yields CDR1 LGHNA and CDR2 YSLEER. CDR3 sequence reads: CASSQDELLQGPLGANVLTF. The CDR3 DNA follows: TGCGCCAGCAGCCAAGATGAACTTTTACAGGGCCCTTTGGGGGCCAACGTCCTGACTTTC.

Many counts were recorded for this clone. V gene TRBV6-5 combines with J gene TRBJ2-3; maybe TRBD2 (5 bases). The CDR3 consists of 15 residues. Germline V gives CDR1 MNHEY, CDR2 SVGAGI. V was cut by 5 bases and J by 1 base, with 13 bases left in between. The CDR3 here is CASSPGFGGTDTQYF. The CDR3 DNA is TGTGCCAGCAGTCCGGGCTTCGGGGGCACAGATACGCAGTATTTT.

This CDR3 reads CASGFTPGQGGPDEQYF. CDR3 bases: TGTGCTAGTGGCTTTACCCCGGGACAGGGTGGGCCGGACGAGCAGTACTTC. The chain carries TRBV12-5 and TRBJ2-7, with 9 bases aligning to TRBD1. V shed 6 bases and J 5 bases; nucleotides not matched to a gene: 17. CDR1 LGHNT and CDR2 FRNRAP come from the germline V gene. CDR3 length equals 17 residues.

The chain employs TRBV24-1 and TRBJ2-2; perhaps TRBD1 as D (5 bases). The ends were cut back, 4 bases at V and 3 bases at J, with 17 bases in the middle. This CDR3 spans 17 amino acids. Germline CDR1 reads KGHDR; CDR2 reads SFDVKD. The CDR3 DNA follows: TGTGCCACCAGTGAACTCCGGGTCGACAGCGACACCGGGGAGCTGTTTTTT. It codes for CATSELRVDSDTGELFF.

This sequence joins TRBV28 and TRBJ2-5, with D perhaps matching TRBD2 (5 bases). The CDR3 has 14 residues. From germline, CDR1 is MDHEN and CDR2 SYDVKM. Trimming cost V 4 bases and J 5 bases, with 14 bases left between them. CDR3 nucleotide sequence: TGTGCCAGCAGTTCTTCCAGGAGGCAGGAGACCCAGTACTTC. Translation gives CASSSSRRQETQYF. The whole variable domain, remainder taken from reference TRBV28 and TRBJ2-5, is DVKVTQSSRYLVKRTGEKVFLECVQDMDHENMFWYRQDPGLGLRLIYFSYDVKMKEKGDIPEGYSVSREKKERFSLILESASTNQTSMYLCASSSSRRQETQYFGPGTRLLVL.

This clone was counted only a few times. This chain connects TRBV7-2 to TRBJ1-2, with 9 bases aligning to TRBD1. Trimming cost V 1 base and J 11 bases; bases outside gene matches: 5. From germline, CDR1 is SGHTA and CDR2 FQGNSA. This CDR3 has 13 residues. The CDR3 is CASSLEWDRVYTF. The CDR3 DNA reads as TGTGCCAGCAGCTTAGAATGGGACAGGGTATACACCTTC.

This rearrangement joins TRBV5-1 to TRBJ1-4, with TRBD1 as a possible D gene (6 bases). Germline lookup yields CDR1 SGHRS and CDR2 YFSETQ. Trimming removed 0 bases from V and 4 bases from J, with 13 bases in between. This CDR3 has 16 amino acids. The CDR3 region has the DNA TGCGCCAGCAGCTTGGGATTCAGGGGCAATAATGAAAAACTGTTTTTT. Its translation: CASSLGFRGNNEKLFF. Looking up the rest from reference TRBV5-1 and TRBJ1-4 gives the full variable domain: KAGVTQTPRYLIKTRGQQVTLSCSPISGHRSVSWYQQTPGQGLQFLFEYFSETQRNKGNFPGRFSGRQFSNSRSEMNVSTLELGDSALYLCASSLGFRGNNEKLFFGSGTQLSVL.

This sequence joins TRBV5-8 and TRBJ2-1; 9 positions agree with TRBD2. The germline gives CDR1 SGHTS, CDR2 YDEGEE. The ends lost 4 bases at V and 3 bases at J; junction bases unmatched: 5. The CDR3 runs 15 residues. In DNA form, the CDR3 reads TGTGCCAGCAGCCTACTGACTAGCGGCTACAATGAGCAGTTCTTC. It encodes CASSLLTSGYNEQFF. The variable domain in full, with the rest retrieved from reference TRBV5-8 and TRBJ2-1, is EAGVTQSPTHLIKTRGQQATLRCSPISGHTSVYWYQQALGLGLQFLLWYDEGEERNRGNFPPRFSGRQFPNYSSELNVNALELEDSALYLCASSLLTSGYNEQFFGPGTRLTVL.

The table lists this clone with a few counts. This chain uses TRBV29-1 with TRBJ1-2; D unclear. The CDR3 contains 13 residues. The germline gives CDR1 SQVTM, CDR2 ANQGSEA. The ends were cut back, 3 bases at V and 2 bases at J, with 10 bases in the middle. The CDR3 region has the DNA TGCAGCGTTGATCTACGAGGGAACTATGGCTACACCTTC. Protein: CSVDLRGNYGYTF. The full variable domain, rest sourced from reference TRBV29-1 and TRBJ1-2, is SAVISQKPSRDICQRGTSLTIQCQVDSQVTMMFWYRQQPGQSLTLIATANQGSEATYESGFVIDKFPISRPNLTFSTLTVSNMSPEDSSIYLCSVDLRGNYGYTFGSGTRLTVV.

The chain carries TRBV20-1 and TRBJ1-3; D uncertain. Trimming removed 3 bases at V and 0 bases at J, with 12 bases between. CDR3 size: 15 residues. The germline gives CDR1 DFQATT, CDR2 SNEGSKA (reference sequence). The CDR3 spells CSASSSLDSGNTIYF. The DNA of the CDR3 is TGCAGTGCTAGTAGCTCGCTTGACTCTGGAAACACCATATATTTT.

V is TRBV15 and J is TRBJ2-7; D is undetermined. Trimming stripped 1 base from V and 3 bases from J, with 7 bases between. In germline, CDR1 is LNHNV, CDR2 YYDKDF (reference sequence). The CDR3 is 13 residues long. The chain's CDR3 is CATSRAPSYEQYF. CDR3 in DNA: TGTGCCACCAGCAGAGCCCCTAGCTACGAGCAGTACTTC.

The chain has TRBV21-1 and TRBJ2-5; whether TRBD1, the table's D call, matches the DNA was not checked. TRBV21-1 is listed as a pseudogene. The CDR3 totals 19 residues. The CDR3 DNA is TGTGCCAGCAGCAAAGTCTCCCAACTAGAGACACAGGGCCAAGAGACCCAGTACTTC. It is translated as CASSKVSQLETQGQETQYF.